This is a list of T cell receptor beta chains from one sample in a study of radiotherapy plus CTLA-4 blockade in lung cancer. Repertoires were generated with immunoSEQ multiplex PCR, while TCRdb's copy carries only in-frame clones and drops some. The sample includes about 88,000 clones, approximately 79% of them seen just once. The sequences come from peripheral blood, collected from a patient treated with radiotherapy plus ipilimumab. The receptors originated from a human donor with non-small cell lung cancer that progressed on radiotherapy plus ipilimumab. Both conserved end residues are part of each CDR3. Fields, in order: clone size, D gene, V gene, CDR3 length, J gene, CDR3 DNA, CDR3 protein. The D gene is left open where the match is weak. Clone size is not always given. Where it is, it says once, few, many or a class for expanded clones.

few	TRBD1	TRBV4-1	17	TRBJ1-5	TGCGCCAGCAGCCAAGTTGGCTGGACAGGGGGTAATCAGCCCCAGCATTTT	CASSQVGWTGGNQPQHF
-	-	TRBV11-2	16	TRBJ2-1	TGTGCCAGCAGCTTAGGCACAGGTGGCTTATGGAATGAGCAGTTCTTC	CASSLGTGGLWNEQFF
-	-	TRBV5-1	13	TRBJ2-7	TGCGCCAGCAGCGTAGGGGGAGAGTACGAGCAGTACTTC	CASSVGGEYEQYF
-	-	TRBV15	19	TRBJ2-2	TGTGCCACCAGCAGAGAAGTGCTATTGAGAGATACGAACACCGGGGAGCTGTTTTTT	CATSREVLLRDTNTGELFF
few	TRBD1	TRBV16	15	TRBJ1-1	TGTGCCAGCAGCCCAACGACAGGGTTGTTGGCTGAAGCTTTCTTT	CASSPTTGLLAEAFF
-	-	TRBV4-1	16	TRBJ2-1	TGCGCCAGCAGCCAAGCCCCCGGCCAGGGTTTTCATGAGCAGTTCTTC	CASSQAPGQGFHEQFF
-	-	TRBV6-6	16	TRBJ1-1	TGTGCCAGCAGTTACCTGGTCGCAGGGTCAGACACTGAAGCTTTCTTT	CASSYLVAGSDTEAFF
-	TRBD1	TRBV28	15	TRBJ2-7	TGTGCCAGCAGTCCCCGGGCAGGGGGCATCTACGAGCAGTACTTC	CASSPRAGGIYEQYF
-	-	TRBV25-1	15	TRBJ1-4	TGTGCCAGCAGTGGCCCACGACTAACTAATGAAAAACTGTTTTTT	CASSGPRLTNEKLFF
-	TRBD1	TRBV6-5	15	TRBJ1-1	TGTGCCAGCAGTTACGCGACAGGGTCGATGACTGAAGCTTTCTTT	CASSYATGSMTEAFF
-	-	TRBV10-3	13	TRBJ1-5	TGTGCCATCAGTGAGCGGGGAGATCAGCCCCAGCATTTT	CAISERGDQPQHF
-	TRBD2	TRBV28	15	TRBJ2-1	TGTGCCAGCAGTGGGGGACTAGCGGGCAACGATGAGCAGTTCTTC	CASSGGLAGNDEQFF
many	TRBD2	TRBV11-2	15	TRBJ2-7	TGTGCCAGCAGCCTCTCTAGCGGGAGCTCCTACGAGCAGTACTTC	CASSLSSGSSYEQYF
few	-	TRBV19	14	TRBJ2-6	TGTGCCAGTAGGGACAGCTCTGGGGCCAACGTCCTGACTTTC	CASRDSSGANVLTF
-	TRBD1	TRBV7-2	16	TRBJ1-1	TGTGCCACCACGGGGGGGTTCGACAGGGTAAACACTGAAGCTTTCTTT	CATTGGFDRVNTEAFF
-	-	TRBV29-1	12	TRBJ2-1	TGCAGCGTTGAAGGAGGGGGGGATGGGCAGTTCTTC	CSVEGGGDGQFF
once	-	TRBV6-1	14	TRBJ1-1	TGTGCCAGCAGTTTTGTGGGACTGAACACTGAAGCTTTCTTT	CASSFVGLNTEAFF
-	-	TRBV29-1	15	TRBJ1-2	TGCAGCGTTGATGTGGTAGGGACGGAAAACTATGGCTACACCTTC	CSVDVVGTENYGYTF
-	TRBD1	TRBV9	15	TRBJ2-5	TGTGCCAGCAGCGTAGGGGACAGTTCCCAAGAGATCCAGTACTTC	CASSVGDSSQEIQYF
-	-	TRBV6-6	13	TRBJ1-1	TGTGCCAGCACAATCATCCCAGGGGCAGAAGCTTTCTTT	CASTIIPGAEAFF
many	-	TRBV7-9	18	TRBJ1-4	TGTGCCAGCAGCTTCGGGTTTCCCGAATTCTCAACTAATGAAAAACTGTTTTTT	CASSFGFPEFSTNEKLFF
-	-	TRBV9	11	TRBJ2-7	TGTGCCAGCAGCCCCTCCTACGAGCAGTACTTC	CASSPSYEQYF
-	-	TRBV6-1	12	TRBJ2-5	TGTGCCAGCGGTGAGGGGCCGGAGACCCAGTACTTC	CASGEGPETQYF
-	-	TRBV28	13	TRBJ1-5	TGTGCCAGCAGCCTCATAGGAGCTCAGCCCCAGCATTTT	CASSLIGAQPQHF
few	-	TRBV28	13	TRBJ1-1	TGTGCCAGCAGTCTCGGTCGAGGCACTGAAGCTTTCTTT	CASSLGRGTEAFF
-	TRBD1	TRBV5-5	14	TRBJ2-5	TGTGCCAGCAGCTTCTCAGGACAGGTCGAGACCCAGTACTTC	CASSFSGQVETQYF
-	TRBD2	TRBV7-6	16	TRBJ2-3	TGTGCCAGCAGCTTAGTGGGGGGGACTAGCACAGATACGCAGTATTTT	CASSLVGGTSTDTQYF
-	TRBD1	TRBV28	15	TRBJ2-7	TGTGCCAGCAGTCCGAGGGACAGGGGGTTTTACGAGCAGTACTTC	CASSPRDRGFYEQYF
-	-	TRBV6-1	14	TRBJ2-1	TGTGCCAGCAGTTATCAGGAACTCGACAATGAGCAGTTCTTC	CASSYQELDNEQFF
-	TRBD1	TRBV9	14	TRBJ2-7	TGTGCCAGCAGCCCGGGGACAGCGTCCTACGAGCAGTACTTC	CASSPGTASYEQYF
-	TRBD1	TRBV5-6	15	TRBJ2-5	TGTGCCAGCAGCTGGCGCGAGGGGGCAAGGGAGACCCAGTACTTC	CASSWREGARETQYF
-	-	TRBV19	15	TRBJ2-3	TGTGCCAGTAGTATAGGGTTTGCGGCAGCAGATACGCAGTATTTT	CASSIGFAAADTQYF
-	-	TRBV5-4	14	TRBJ2-2	TGTGCCAGCAGCCCTGACCAGCGGCCGGGGGAGCTGTTTTTT	CASSPDQRPGELFF
-	TRBD1	TRBV6-5	13	TRBJ1-2	TGTGCCAGCGACCCGACAGGGGGCTATGGCTACACCTTC	CASDPTGGYGYTF
-	-	TRBV7-3	17	TRBJ1-5	TGTGCCAGCAGCTTCGAAGACATCATGGCCCGTAATCAGCCCCAGCATTTT	CASSFEDIMARNQPQHF
-	-	TRBV25-1	13	TRBJ2-2	TGTGCCAGCAGTGAGGGGAACACCGGGGAGCTGTTTTTT	CASSEGNTGELFF
-	TRBD2	TRBV9	17	TRBJ2-3	TGTGCCAGCAGCGTGGGTAGCGGGCCAACTAGCACAGATACGCAGTATTTT	CASSVGSGPTSTDTQYF